The 17 T cell receptor beta chains below were found in one sample sequenced in a study of beta chain features in type 1 diabetes. General observations from the study: Shorter TCRB CDR3s, moderately but significantly so, were found in Type 1 diabetes patients in all four CD4+ subsets.

The antigens for these receptors are not known. TCRB transcripts that were expressed got sequenced, as all of the isolated RNA had been reverse transcribed. Only in-frame clones appear in the TCRdb table, and some are missing; sequencing was by immunoSEQ multiplex PCR. Of some 360,000 clones detected, about 10% appear once; the ten largest clones hold 0.55% to 0.75%. The source material was central memory CD4+ T cells from blood. The receptors stem from a man aged 30 to 45 with type 1 diabetes.

The V and J genes are TRBV5-4 and TRBJ2-2, with 15 bases aligning to TRBD2. Losses at the gene ends were 4 bases for V and 8 bases for J; bases not matched to a gene: 9. The germline CDR1 and CDR2 sequences are SGHNT and YYREEE (reference sequence). The CDR3 has 17 amino acids. CDR3 in amino acids: CASSQAGLAGGDGELFF. DNA for the CDR3: TGTGCCAGCAGCCAAGCGGGACTAGCGGGAGGTGATGGGGAGCTGTTTTTT.

This sequence joins TRBV19 and TRBJ1-5; no clear D. CDR3 length: 13 residues. V was shortened by 3 bases and J by 7 bases, with 10 bases between the two germline ends. Germline V gene data show CDR1 as LNHDA and CDR2 as SQIVND (reference sequence). The CDR3 is CASSMDPRQPQHF. The DNA of the CDR3 is TGTGCCAGTAGTATGGATCCTCGACAGCCCCAGCATTTT.

This clone was counted a few times. The rearrangement links TRBV15 to TRBJ2-1; 12 bases line up with TRBD2. The V gene's germline CDR1 is LNHNV and CDR2 YYDKDF (reference sequence). The CDR3 contains 13 residues. Losses at the gene ends were 6 bases for V and 7 bases for J; bases not matched to a gene: 1. CDR3 sequence reads: CATRLAGGNEQFF. CDR3 bases: TGTGCCACCAGGCTAGCGGGAGGGAATGAGCAGTTCTTC.

This clone has ten or more counts. The V and J genes are TRBV5-6 and TRBJ2-2, with D uncertain. The CDR3 loop spans 12 amino acids. V was pared by 4 bases and J by 6 bases, with 7 bases between. Per germline, CDR1 SGHDT and CDR2 YYEEEE. The CDR3 reads CASSVNAGELFF. The CDR3 DNA is TGTGCCAGCAGCGTTAATGCCGGGGAGCTGTTTTTT.

The rearrangement uses TRBV29-1 and TRBJ2-7; either TRBD1 or TRBD2 may fit D (5 bases each). Deletions cut 7 bases from V and 1 base from J, with 17 bases between. This CDR3 has 14 amino acids. The germline V gene encodes CDR1 SQVTM and CDR2 ANQGSEA. CDR3 sequence: CSGSRSGSSYEQYF. CDR3 DNA sequence: TGCAGCGGGTCTCGATCAGGGAGTTCCTACGAGCAGTACTTC.

V gene TRBV27 combines with J gene TRBJ2-7; either TRBD1 or TRBD2 may fit D (5 bases each). The CDR3 covers 13 residues. Germline assignment: CDR1 MNHEY and CDR2 SMNVEV (reference sequence). Trimming shortened V by 6 bases and J by 2 bases, and 11 bases separated the two germline ends. The CDR3 bases are TGTGCCAGCAGGGGGGACGGACCCTACGAGCAGTACTTC. Protein product: CASRGDGPYEQYF.

The chain joins TRBV7-6 to TRBJ1-2, with TRBD1 matching over 7 bases. The ends lost 5 bases at V and 6 bases at J; junction bases unmatched: 6. The CDR3 has 13 amino acids. Germline V CDR1 and CDR2: SGHVS, FNYEAQ. CDR3 coding DNA: TGTGCCAGCAGCATTAACAGGGGTAATGGCTACACCTTC. This encodes CASSINRGNGYTF.

The chain links TRBV4-1 to TRBJ2-1, with TRBD2 matching over 10 bases. The CDR3 is 19 amino acids. V was clipped by 0 bases and J by 0 bases; unmatched bases: 8. CDR1 is MGHRA and CDR2 is YSYEKL in the germline V gene. The DNA for the CDR3 is TGCGCCAGCAGCCAAGAAGGAGCGGGAGGGGGAAGCTCCTACAATGAGCAGTTCTTC. Protein product: CASSQEGAGGGSSYNEQFF.

This clone came up a few times. The chain links TRBV7-2 to TRBJ2-5; D is undetermined. The CDR3 loop spans 14 amino acids. V dropped 3 bases and J dropped 0 bases, with 8 bases sitting between them. Germline V lookup: CDR1 SGHTA, CDR2 FQGNSA. The CDR3 bases are TGTGCCAGCAGCTTTCTGCTTAACCAAGAGACCCAGTACTTC. Translating gives CASSFLLNQETQYF.

This clone was observed a few times. The gene calls are TRBV7-2 and TRBJ2-7; no reliable D call. The CDR3 sequence is 14 residues long. Germline assignment: CDR1 SGHTA and CDR2 FQGNSA. The V end lost 5 bases, the J end lost 3 bases, and 14 bases lay between the germline ends. The DNA for the CDR3 is TGTGCCAGCAGCCCAACCCGAAAGATCTACGAGCAGTACTTC. Its translation: CASSPTRKIYEQYF.

V usage is TRBV7-2 and J usage is TRBJ2-6; D is ambiguous. CDR1 and CDR2 (germline): SGHTA, FQGNSA. The CDR3 contains 17 residues. V was clipped by 5 bases and J by 4 bases, with 18 bases between them. CDR3 residues: CASSPRRGRVGANVLTF. For the CDR3, the DNA is TGTGCCAGCAGCCCCCGGCGAGGAAGGGTGGGGGCCAACGTCCTGACTTTC.

This clone was picked up a small number of times. V and J are TRBV6-6 and TRBJ1-5; D gene uncertain. V lost 8 bases and J 2 bases, leaving 13 bases between the germline ends. CDR1 MNHNY and CDR2 SVGAGI come from the germline V gene (reference sequence). The CDR3 runs 14 residues. The CDR3 here is CASHPSRGNQPQHF. DNA of the CDR3: TGTGCCAGCCACCCCTCGAGGGGCAATCAGCCCCAGCATTTT.

This clone appeared a few times. This chain uses TRBV6-4 with TRBJ2-2, with D unclear. Per germline, CDR1 MRHNA and CDR2 SNTAGT. Trimming removed 6 bases at V and 5 bases at J, with 7 bases between. The CDR3 is 12 amino acids. CDR3 loop: CASRLGTGELFF. The CDR3 DNA sequence: TGTGCCAGCAGGTTGGGGACCGGGGAGCTGTTTTTT.

This clone was seen a few times. The genes are TRBV19 and TRBJ2-5, with TRBD1 matching over 8 bases. This CDR3 is built from 15 residues. Germline V lookup: CDR1 LNHDA, CDR2 SQIVND (reference sequence). The junction had 9 bases not matched to a gene; V was cut back by 4 bases and J by 5 bases. The chain's CDR3 is CASSSQGAEGETQYF. CDR3 coding DNA: TGTGCCAGTAGTAGCCAGGGGGCGGAAGGCGAGACCCAGTACTTC.

This clone was seen repeatedly, ten times or more. The gene calls are TRBV15 and TRBJ2-1; unclear D gene. The CDR3 runs to 13 residues. V shed 2 bases and J shed 8 bases, with 10 bases lying between them. Germline CDR1 LNHNV, CDR2 YYDKDF (reference sequence). CDR3 coding DNA: TGTGCCACCAGCAGACAACTATCACATGAGCAGTTCTTC. It encodes CATSRQLSHEQFF.

This clone came up a few times. This CDR3 is CASSEDRGDYGYTF. As DNA, the CDR3 is TGCGCCAGCAGTGAGGACAGGGGAGACTATGGCTACACCTTC. The rearrangement links TRBV10-1 to TRBJ1-2; 8 positions agree with TRBD1. The germline V gene has CDR1 WNHNN and CDR2 SYGVQD (reference sequence). The CDR3 loop spans 14 amino acids. After removal of 2 bases from V and 3 bases from J, the junction contained 2 bases not matched to a gene.

This clone was seen more than once but under ten times. This chain connects TRBV18 to TRBJ2-7; a weak D match, TRBD1 (6 bases). This CDR3 is built from 18 residues. V was clipped by 6 bases and J by 5 bases, with 29 bases between them. The germline CDR1 and CDR2 sequences are KGHSH and LQKENI. The CDR3 reads CASSFTTRLTGNVHEQYF. CDR3 in DNA: TGTGCCAGCTCCTTCACGACCCGATTGACAGGCAACGTTCACGAGCAGTACTTC.